One and the same sample provided the 28 T cell receptor beta chains below, sequenced in a study of T cell changes during pregnancy in multiple sclerosis. Clones were read by immunoSEQ multiplex PCR, and TCRdb kept only the in-frame ones, dropping some. This sample yields about 36,000 clones, of which around 90% are seen a single time; approximately 0.5% belongs to the top ten. This specimen consisted of CD4+ T cells from peripheral blood mononuclear cells, obtained in the first trimester of pregnancy. Receptor source: a female donor with multiple sclerosis, enrolled in a pregnancy study.

V is TRBV9 and J is TRBJ1-1; 9 nucleotides align to TRBD1. Unmatched junction bases numbered 11, after V lost 0 bases and J lost 5 bases. The CDR3 spans 17 residues. In germline, CDR1 is SGDLS, CDR2 YYNGEE. The CDR3 loop reads CASSVGGQGKRRTEAFF. The DNA for the CDR3 is TGTGCCAGCAGCGTAGGAGGACAGGGGAAACGGAGGACTGAAGCTTTCTTT. Variable domain in full (rest from reference TRBV9 and TRBJ1-1): DSGVTQTPKHLITATGQRVTLRCSPRSGDLSVYWYQQSLDQGLQFLIQYYNGEERAKGNILERFSAQQFPDLHSELNLSSLELGDSALYFCASSVGGQGKRRTEAFFGQGTRLTVV.

The rearrangement uses TRBV14 and TRBJ2-2; TRBD2 aligns across 7 bases. Germline CDR1 is SGHDN and CDR2 is FVKESK. CDR3 length: 14 residues. V lost 6 bases to trimming and J lost 8 bases; unmatched junction nucleotides: 9. The CDR3 sequence is CASSLTAGLGELFF. CDR3 in DNA: TGTGCCAGCAGTTTGACCGCGGGACTAGGGGAGCTGTTTTTT.

The V gene is TRBV28, the J gene TRBJ1-3; D is uncertain. The V gene lost 5 bases and the J gene lost 0 bases, with 14 bases spanning the gap. The CDR3 has 16 amino acids. Germline CDR1 reads MDHEN; CDR2 reads SYDVKM. CDR3 nucleotide sequence: TGTGCCAGCAGTCCTGGCGGAGGGTTCTCTGGAAACACCATATATTTT. It encodes CASSPGGGFSGNTIYF. Full variable domain (outside the CDR3, taken from reference TRBV28 and TRBJ1-3): DVKVTQSSRYLVKRTGEKVFLECVQDMDHENMFWYRQDPGLGLRLIYFSYDVKMKEKGDIPEGYSVSREKKERFSLILESASTNQTSMYLCASSPGGGFSGNTIYFGEGSWLTVV.

The V and J genes are TRBV10-3 and TRBJ1-2; a weak D match, TRBD1 (6 bases). Looked up from germline, CDR1 is ENHRY and CDR2 is SYGVKD. V lost 10 bases and J 3 bases, leaving 12 bases between the germline ends. The CDR3 sequence is 12 residues long. The CDR3: CATRGADYGYTF. The CDR3 region has the DNA TGTGCCACCCGGGGGGCTGACTATGGCTACACCTTC.

There are a few counts of this clone. The CDR3 loop is CAWSKTGDGQPQHF. The CDR3 nucleotides read TGTGCCTGGAGTAAAACAGGGGATGGGCAGCCCCAGCATTTT. V gene TRBV30 combines with J gene TRBJ1-5; 7 bases fit TRBD1. V shed 2 bases, J shed 7 bases, and the junction held 8 bases outside the gene matches. Germline lookup yields CDR1 GTSNPN and CDR2 SVGIG (reference sequence). The CDR3 covers 14 residues.

The CDR3 loop reads CASSGAGFSYEQYF. CDR3 sequence (DNA): TGTGCCAGCAGTGGGGCGGGGTTCTCCTACGAGCAGTACTTC. The chain couples TRBV5-5 to TRBJ2-7; a possible D gene is TRBD2 (6 bases). Trimming removed 5 bases at V and 0 bases at J, with 12 bases between. Germline CDR1 and CDR2: SGHKS and YYEKEE (reference sequence). CDR3 size: 14 residues.

J is TRBJ2-3 and V is TRBV6-5, with 8 bases lining up with TRBD1. With 6 bases clipped from V and 5 bases from J, the junction kept 7 bases outside the gene matches. The CDR3 sequence is 14 residues long. Germline-derived CDR1 and CDR2 are MNHEY and SVGAGI. DNA of the CDR3: TGTGCCAGCAGCCTGGACAGGGTTAAAGATACGCAGTATTTT. Translated, it gives CASSLDRVKDTQYF.

V usage is TRBV7-6 and J usage is TRBJ2-5; the D gene is possibly TRBD1 (5 bases). Germline assignment: CDR1 SGHVS and CDR2 FNYEAQ. The V and J ends lost 7 bases and 4 bases respectively, with 13 bases between them. The CDR3 contains 13 residues. For the CDR3, the DNA is TGTGCCAGCAAAAGGGGTACGGGAGAGACCCAGTACTTC. Its protein product is CASKRGTGETQYF.

The chain combines TRBV6-1 with TRBJ1-5, with D possibly TRBD1 on 5 matching bases. CDR1 and CDR2 from the germline V gene are MNHNS and SASEGT. The CDR3 totals 14 residues. The V end was cut by 6 bases, the J end by 2 bases, with 11 bases between. CDR3 sequence: CASSQGLGNQPQHF. CDR3 DNA: TGTGCCAGCAGCCAGGGTCTAGGCAATCAGCCCCAGCATTTT.

This sequence joins TRBV2 and TRBJ2-3, with D possibly being TRBD2 (5 bases). Germline-derived CDR1 and CDR2 are SNHLY and FYNNEI. V lost 6 bases, J lost 0 bases, and 10 bases lay in between. This CDR3 spans 14 amino acids. The CDR3 nucleotides read TGTGCCAGCAGCGGGATGAGGAGCACAGATACGCAGTATTTT. It is translated as CASSGMRSTDTQYF.

This chain connects TRBV29-1 to TRBJ1-1, with no clear D. The CDR3 spans 16 residues. The germline V and J ends were trimmed by 0 bases and 1 base, with 15 bases remaining between them. From germline, CDR1 is SQVTM and CDR2 ANQGSEA. Here the CDR3 DNA reads TGCAGCGTTGAAGATCTCGAGGCCCCGTGGAACACTGAAGCTTTCTTT. The encoded protein is CSVEDLEAPWNTEAFF.

The chain combines TRBV30 with TRBJ1-6; D not certain. There are 15 residues in the CDR3. Deletions cut 5 bases from V and 0 bases from J, with 11 bases between. Germline V lookup: CDR1 GTSNPN, CDR2 SVGIG (reference sequence). The CDR3 DNA is TGTGCCTGGGGTGCAGCTAGCTCCTATAATTCACCCCTCCACTTT. Translation: CAWGAASSYNSPLHF.

The rearrangement joins TRBV18 to TRBJ2-5, with TRBD2 as a possible D gene (6 bases). The CDR3 consists of 14 residues. From germline, CDR1 is KGHSH and CDR2 LQKENI. Trimming removed 4 bases at V and 4 bases at J, with 13 bases between. CDR3 region: CASSLGQGGETQYF. The CDR3 DNA sequence: TGTGCCAGCTCACTTGGGCAGGGAGGAGAGACCCAGTACTTC. Based on the CDR3 plus reference TRBV18 and TRBJ2-5, the full variable domain is NAGVMQNPRHLVRRRGQEARLRCSPMKGHSHVYWYRQLPEEGLKFMVYLQKENIIDESGMPKERFSAEFPKEGPSILRIQQVVRGDSAAYFCASSLGQGGETQYFGPGTRLLVL.

In this sample, this clone turned up once. The chain has TRBV5-1 and TRBJ2-7, with 7 positions matching TRBD1. Germline CDR1 reads SGHRS; CDR2 reads YFSETQ. Losses at the gene ends were 2 bases for V and 2 bases for J; bases not matched to a gene: 4. The length of the CDR3 is 14 residues. This CDR3 is CASSFSGQAYEQYF. Here the CDR3 DNA reads TGCGCCAGCAGCTTTAGTGGACAGGCCTACGAGCAGTACTTC.

The chain has TRBV28 and TRBJ1-4; 7 nucleotides agree with TRBD1. V shed 1 base, J shed 3 bases, and the junction held 11 bases outside the gene matches. Germline assignment: CDR1 MDHEN and CDR2 SYDVKM. The CDR3 spans 18 residues. This chain's CDR3 is CASSLSGTDFFSNEKLFF. CDR3 DNA sequence: TGTGCCAGCAGTTTATCTGGGACAGATTTCTTCTCTAATGAAAAACTGTTTTTT.

The chain employs TRBV7-2 and TRBJ1-5; D not certain. CDR3 length: 16 amino acids. Trimming left V 1 base short and J 2 bases short, with 12 bases between. Germline CDR1 is SGHTA and CDR2 is FQGNSA. The DNA of the CDR3 is TGTGCCAGCAGCTTAGTGATGATGGGAGGCAATCAGCCCCAGCATTTT. Translating it yields CASSLVMMGGNQPQHF.

This sequence joins TRBV6-1 and TRBJ2-3; maybe TRBD1 (6 bases). The CDR3 spans 14 residues. Per germline, CDR1 MNHNS and CDR2 SASEGT. Trimming took 5 bases from V and 0 from J, leaving 9 bases between them. CDR3 sequence: CASSLGGSTDTQYF. The CDR3 nucleotides read TGTGCCAGCAGTCTAGGGGGTAGCACAGATACGCAGTATTTT.

This chain uses TRBV27 with TRBJ1-4, with D uncertain. The V end lost 4 bases, the J end lost 6 bases, and 12 bases lay between the germline ends. CDR1 is MNHEY, CDR2 SMNVEV, per germline (reference sequence). The CDR3 extends over 14 amino acids. DNA for the CDR3: TGTGCCAGCAGTTCACCGGGTTTTGATGAAAAACTGTTTTTT. It is translated as CASSSPGFDEKLFF.

This clone has a single count. The genes are TRBV6-1 and TRBJ1-2, with D tentatively TRBD1 (6 bases). Deletions cut 5 bases from V and 3 bases from J, with 7 bases between. This CDR3 contains 12 residues. CDR1 is MNHNS and CDR2 is SASEGT in the germline V gene. The CDR3 is CASSRTDYGYTF. CDR3 bases: TGTGCCAGCAGTCGGACAGACTATGGCTACACCTTC.

The gene calls are TRBV2 and TRBJ2-5, with D perhaps TRBD2 (6 bases). V dropped 6 bases and J dropped 5 bases, with 22 bases sitting between them. The CDR3 sequence is 16 residues long. CDR1 is SNHLY and CDR2 is FYNNEI in the germline V gene. The CDR3, as DNA: TGTGCCAGCAGGGGGGGATTGCGGACCGGACGGGAGACCCAGTACTTC. Its translation is CASRGGLRTGRETQYF.

The rearrangement links TRBV5-4 to TRBJ2-7; the match to TRBD1 covers 11 bases. The germline V gene encodes CDR1 SGHNT and CDR2 YYREEE (reference sequence). V lost 0 bases and J lost 5; bases outside the gene matches: 10. This CDR3 has 17 amino acids. This CDR3 is CASSLAWGTGGFHEQYF. The CDR3 nucleotides read TGTGCCAGCAGCTTGGCGTGGGGGACAGGGGGGTTCCACGAGCAGTACTTC.

This chain uses TRBV6-1 with TRBJ2-2; 7 nucleotides align to TRBD1. CDR3 length equals 16 residues. Germline assignment: CDR1 MNHNS and CDR2 SASEGT. V gave up 3 bases and J gave up 4 bases; unmatched junction bases: 8. This chain's CDR3 is CASSETPTGSTGELFF. The CDR3 coding sequence is TGTGCCAGCAGTGAGACCCCGACAGGGAGCACCGGGGAGCTGTTTTTT.

This clone was recorded only once. This chain uses TRBV2 with TRBJ2-1, with unresolved D. The CDR3 contains 11 residues. V was pared by 3 bases and J by 8 bases, with 5 bases between. CDR1 and CDR2 (germline): SNHLY, FYNNEI. The CDR3 nucleotides read TGTGCCAGCAGTGATTTCGATGAGCAGTTCTTC. This sequence encodes CASSDFDEQFF.

This chain links TRBV19 with TRBJ1-2; the match to TRBD1 covers 7 bases. The CDR3 contains 13 residues. In germline, CDR1 is LNHDA, CDR2 SQIVND (reference sequence). The V segment lost 3 bases and the J segment 8 bases; nucleotides outside the gene matches: 6. CDR3 nucleotide sequence: TGTGCCAGTAGTATGGGACAGTTCGACGGCTACACCTTC. This encodes CASSMGQFDGYTF.

The gene calls are TRBV6-5 and TRBJ1-6; possibly TRBD1 for D (5 bases). V lost 6 bases and J 6 bases, leaving 12 bases between the germline ends. The CDR3 has 14 amino acids. Per the germline V gene, CDR1 is MNHEY and CDR2 is SVGAGI. CDR3 sequence reads: CASSQTRANSPLHF. The DNA of the CDR3 is TGTGCCAGCAGCCAGACCAGGGCTAATTCACCCCTCCACTTT.

The V and J genes are TRBV5-1 and TRBJ2-3, with D possibly TRBD2 on 5 matching bases. The CDR3 runs to 14 residues. Germline values: CDR1 SGHRS, CDR2 YFSETQ. V was shortened by 4 bases and J by 3 bases, with 12 bases between the two germline ends. CDR3 bases: TGCGCCAGCAGCCTAGCTACGGTTACAGATACGCAGTATTTT. This codes for CASSLATVTDTQYF.

The chain links TRBV11-2 to TRBJ2-7; 8 bases are a match to TRBD1. The germline gives CDR1 SGHAT, CDR2 FQNNGV. V lost 4 bases to trimming and J lost 0 bases; unmatched junction nucleotides: 8. This CDR3 comprises 16 residues. The CDR3 coding sequence is TGTGCCAGCAGCTCCCCCCGGACAGGGAACTCCTACGAGCAGTACTTC. It codes for CASSSPRTGNSYEQYF.

The J gene is TRBJ1-1, the V gene TRBV11-2; 10 positions agree with TRBD1. The CDR3 is 17 residues long. Losses at the gene ends were 5 bases for V and 1 base for J; bases not matched to a gene: 10. From germline, CDR1 is SGHAT and CDR2 FQNNGV. In nucleotides, the CDR3 is TGTGCCAGCAGCCGAGGGGACAGGGGAACTTCGAACACTGAAGCTTTCTTT. It translates to CASSRGDRGTSNTEAFF.